This entry lists 14 T cell receptor beta chains sequenced from one sample in a study of T cells in Graves' hyperthyroidism and ophthalmopathy (dated by TCRdb to between 2018 and 2020). Library preparation employed multiplex PCR. Reads for this sample came from an Illumina HiSeq 2000. The TCR beta CDR3 regions were amplified from the RNA transcripts. A first-round RT-PCR of the TCR CDR3 used the HTBI primer set with the Qiagen OneStep RT-PCR kit. Through fastp at Q25 and MiXCR, TCRdb rebuilt clones from the public reads, retaining in-frame beta chains. Identical CDR3 protein sequences are pooled into one entry, listed with their most common genes and DNA. Here the sample has 660,000 or so distinct CDR3 sequences; nearly 45% occur a single time. The ten largest clones capture under 8.5% of the sample. Specimen: peripheral blood or thyroid tissue (not recorded which). The receptors derive from an adult man with Graves' disease, either hyperthyroidism or ophthalmopathy (not recorded which).

This clonotype was recorded at least ten times. V is TRBV20-1 and J is TRBJ2-7; 8 nucleotides match TRBD2. Germline V gene lookup returns CDR1 DFQATT and CDR2 SNEGSKA (reference sequence). Germline trimming cut 5 bases from V and 5 bases from J; bases unmatched to any gene: 11. CDR3 length: 14 amino acids. CDR3 sequence reads: CSALNGRAPDEQYF. The CDR3 DNA reads as TGCAGTGCTCTCAACGGGAGGGCTCCAGACGAGCAGTACTTC.

This clonotype was detected once. With a much larger clone just one base away, this may be a read error. The rearrangement links TRBV12-3 or TRBV12-4 to TRBJ1-6, with D uncertain. The CDR3 has 15 residues. The CDR3 DNA reads TGTGCCAGCAGTCCCAGCGGATCCTCTAATTCACCCCTCCACTTT. It specifies CASSPSGSSNSPLHF.

This clonotype was counted once. A much larger clone differs by one base, so this may be a read error. The V gene is TRBV29-1, the J gene TRBJ1-1; 7 bases match TRBD1. The germline V gene encodes CDR1 SQVTM and CDR2 ANQGSEA. The CDR3 is made up of 14 amino acids. CDR3 protein: CSVDLRQGGTEALF. In DNA form, the CDR3 reads TGCAGCGTTGACCTTAGACAGGGAGGGACTGAAGCTCTCTTT.

The rearrangement links TRBV6-5 to TRBJ1-1, with D perhaps TRBD1 (5 bases). The CDR3 has 12 residues. V was trimmed by 6 bases and J by 5 bases, leaving 10 bases between them. The germline V gene encodes CDR1 MNHEY and CDR2 SVGAGI. The CDR3 DNA reads as TGTGCCAGCAGGTACGGGGGAACTGAAGCTTTCTTT. This encodes CASRYGGTEAFF.

This clonotype was seen more than once but under ten times. The V call is TRBV6-5, the J call TRBJ1-4, with D possibly TRBD1 on 6 matching bases. Deletions cut 4 bases from V and 10 bases from J, with 16 bases between. The germline V gene has CDR1 MNHEY and CDR2 SVGAGI. This CDR3 is 14 amino acids long. The CDR3 spells CASSFGRGEGKLFF. The CDR3 nucleotides read TGTGCCAGCAGTTTCGGCAGGGGCGAGGGAAAACTGTTTTTT.

The V and J genes are TRBV7-2 and TRBJ1-6; 8 nucleotides align to TRBD1. Looked up from germline, CDR1 is SGHTA and CDR2 is FQGNSA. The CDR3 is 15 residues long. After removal of 3 bases from V and 7 bases from J, the junction contained 5 bases not matched to a gene. The CDR3 coding sequence is TGTGCCAGCAGCTTCCGGACAGGGAAGAATTCACCCCTCCACTTT. Protein product: CASSFRTGKNSPLHF.

The V call is TRBV2, the J call TRBJ1-5; the match to TRBD1 covers 8 bases. Germline V lookup: CDR1 SNHLY, CDR2 FYNNEI. The CDR3 spans 16 residues. V lost 6 bases and J lost 2; bases outside the gene matches: 9. CDR3 coding DNA: TGTGCCAGCAGCGGGACAGGTAGGGGTGGCAATCAGCCCCAGCATTTT. As protein: CASSGTGRGGNQPQHF.

The chain employs TRBV2 and TRBJ1-5; 9 bases agree with TRBD1. Per the germline V gene, CDR1 is SNHLY and CDR2 is FYNNEI. The J segment lost 9 bases and the V segment lost 8 bases, leaving 8 bases of the junction unmatched. The CDR3 is 13 residues long. The chain's CDR3 is CASVDRGARPQHF. CDR3 nucleotide sequence: TGTGCCAGCGTTGACAGGGGGGCCAGGCCCCAGCATTTT.

This clonotype was seen only a few times. V gene TRBV20-1 combines with J gene TRBJ1-4; no firm D call. The germline V gene encodes CDR1 DFQATT and CDR2 SNEGSKA (reference sequence). V lost 7 bases and J lost 3, with 9 bases in between. CDR3 length equals 12 residues. DNA for the CDR3: TGCAGTGGGGCAGGTCCTAATGAAAAACTGTTTTTT. This codes for CSGAGPNEKLFF.

V gene TRBV2 combines with J gene TRBJ1-2, with unresolved D. V was pared by 1 base and J by 0 bases, with 12 bases between. The germline gives CDR1 SNHLY, CDR2 FYNNEI. The CDR3 covers 16 residues. The CDR3 coding sequence is TGTGCCAGCAGTGAAGGGACGGCCGCCCCTAACTATGGCTACACCTTC. Its protein is CASSEGTAAPNYGYTF.

This clonotype was found many times. The chain employs TRBV9 and TRBJ1-5, with 7 bases that match TRBD1. The germline V gene has CDR1 SGDLS and CDR2 YYNGEE. The CDR3 is made up of 14 amino acids. V gave up 2 bases and J gave up 4 bases; unmatched junction bases: 3. This CDR3 is CASSVGQANQPQHF. The DNA of the CDR3 is TGTGCCAGCAGCGTCGGACAGGCAAATCAGCCCCAGCATTTT.

The chain recombines TRBV29-1 with TRBJ1-2; 7 nucleotides line up with TRBD1. There are 12 residues in the CDR3. The germline CDR1 and CDR2 sequences are SQVTM and ANQGSEA. V lost 6 bases and J lost 3; bases outside the gene matches: 4. CDR3 nucleotide sequence: TGCAGCGTCGGACAGGCCCACTATGGCTACACCTTC. Its translation is CSVGQAHYGYTF.

This clonotype was seen a single time. The V call is TRBV12-3 or TRBV12-4, the J call TRBJ1-1; D gene unclear. There are 16 residues in the CDR3. DNA of the CDR3: TGTGCTAGTGGTTTCTTGAGGGCCCAAATGAACACTGAAGCTTTCTTT. Protein: CASGFLRAQMNTEAFF.

The V gene is TRBV5-6, the J gene TRBJ1-4; 9 bases are shared with TRBD1. V was clipped by 2 bases and J by 6 bases; unmatched bases: 2. Germline V gene sequence: CDR1 SGHDT, CDR2 YYEEEE. The CDR3 has 14 residues. The CDR3 sequence is CASSFGTGYEKLFF. DNA for the CDR3: TGTGCCAGCAGCTTTGGGACAGGGTATGAAAAACTGTTTTTT.